These 4 T cell receptor beta chains came from one sample sequenced in a study of T cell responses to AZD1222 COVID-19 vaccine. Profiling relied on immunoSEQ multiplex PCR, and the TCRdb table lists in-frame clones only, not all of them. Counted here are around 160,000 clones, approximately 90% occurring once; the ten biggest clones make up around 16%. This material consisted of peripheral blood, taken on day 0 of AZD1222 vaccination. The receptors derive from an adult in good health.

The J gene is TRBJ1-2, the V gene TRBV27, with D tentatively TRBD1 (5 bases). Per the germline V gene, CDR1 is MNHEY and CDR2 is SMNVEV (reference sequence). CDR3 length: 14 amino acids. V was shortened by 2 bases and J by 5 bases, with 12 bases between the two germline ends. CDR3 DNA sequence: TGTGCCAGCAGTTTAAGGCGACAGCCTTATGGCTACACCTTC. Translation gives CASSLRRQPYGYTF.

The rearrangement joins TRBV6-5 to TRBJ2-3, with a possible D match to TRBD2 (6 bases). Germline CDR1 and CDR2: MNHEY and SVGAGI. Trimming took 4 bases from V and 3 from J, leaving 14 bases between them. The CDR3 has 15 residues. CDR3 amino acids: CASSSPGLLTDTQYF. As DNA, the CDR3 is TGTGCCAGCAGTTCTCCGGGACTCCTGACAGATACGCAGTATTTT.

V gene TRBV6-5 combines with J gene TRBJ1-6; TRBD1 matches 10 bases. Germline assignment: CDR1 MNHEY and CDR2 SVGAGI. The CDR3 runs to 15 residues. V lost 6 bases to trimming and J lost 7 bases; unmatched junction nucleotides: 6. CDR3: CASSPTGGENSPLHF. CDR3 nucleotides: TGTGCCAGCAGCCCGACAGGGGGCGAAAATTCACCCCTCCACTTT.

The chain employs TRBV11-3 and TRBJ2-2, with D perhaps being TRBD1 or TRBD2 (5 bases each). V was shortened by 3 bases and J by 0 bases, with 8 bases between the two germline ends. The CDR3 spans 15 residues. CDR1 and CDR2 (germline): SGHNT, YENEEA. CDR3 sequence reads: CASSFGAANTGELFF. The DNA for the CDR3 is TGTGCCAGCAGCTTCGGGGCCGCGAACACCGGGGAGCTGTTTTTT. Full variable domain (remainder filled in from reference TRBV11-3 and TRBJ2-2): EAGVVQSPRYKIIEKKQPVAFWCNPISGHNTLYWYLQNLGQGPELLIRYENEEAVDDSQLPKDRFSAERLKGVDSTLKIQPAELGDSAVYLCASSFGAANTGELFFGEGSRLTVL.